These 7 T cell receptor beta chains came from one sample sequenced in a study of control samples from healthy donors and cancer patients. Profiling relied on immunoSEQ multiplex PCR, and the TCRdb table lists in-frame clones only, not all of them. Of roughly 98,000 clones listed, more than 85% are singletons. The source material was blood. The receptors were sampled from a young man in good health.

J is TRBJ1-1 and V is TRBV13, with D tentatively TRBD1 (6 bases). V was pared by 5 bases and J by 1 base, with 14 bases between. This CDR3 has 15 amino acids. The germline CDR1 and CDR2 sequences are PRHDT and FYEKMQ (reference sequence). In DNA, the CDR3 is TGTGCCAGCAGCAGATCGAAAGGGGGGAACACTGAAGCTTTCTTT. Its translation is CASSRSKGGNTEAFF. The variable domain in full, with the rest retrieved from reference TRBV13 and TRBJ1-1, is AAGVIQSPRHLIKEKRETATLKCYPIPRHDTVYWYQQGPGQDPQFLISFYEKMQSDKGSIPDRFSAQQFSDYHSELNMSSLELGDSALYFCASSRSKGGNTEAFFGQGTRLTVV.

This sequence joins TRBV3-1 (or the pseudogene TRBV3-2) and TRBJ1-6; no definite D call. Trimming cost V 3 bases and J 7 bases, with 10 bases left between them. Germline V gives CDR1 LGHDT, CDR2 YNNKEL (reference sequence). This CDR3 is built from 14 residues. This chain's CDR3 is CASSQVRINSPLHF. The CDR3 DNA reads as TGTGCCAGCAGCCAGGTCAGGATAAATTCACCCCTCCACTTT.

This chain links TRBV2 with TRBJ1-6; 7 bases align to TRBD1. Trimming at V came to 10 bases and at J to 6 bases, leaving 12 bases not matched to a gene. Germline V gene lookup returns CDR1 SNHLY and CDR2 FYNNEI. The CDR3 contains 15 residues. The CDR3 loop reads CATEDREKGNSPLHF. For the CDR3, the DNA is TGTGCCACCGAAGACAGGGAAAAGGGTAATTCACCCCTCCACTTT. The full variable domain, in which reference TRBV2 and TRBJ1-6 provide the parts outside the CDR3, is EPEVTQTPSHQVTQMGQEVILRCVPISNHLYFYWYRQILGQKVEFLVSFYNNEISEKSEIFDDQFSVERPDGSNFTLKIRSTKLEDSAMYFCATEDREKGNSPLHFGNGTRLTVT.

This rearrangement joins TRBV7-2 to TRBJ2-7; D remains ambiguous. V lost 1 base to trimming and J lost 0 bases, with 7 bases between them. Germline V lookup: CDR1 SGHTA, CDR2 FQGNSA. The CDR3 covers 14 residues. Here the CDR3 reads CASSLDRLSYEQYF. For the CDR3, the DNA is TGTGCCAGCAGCTTAGATCGTCTCTCCTACGAGCAGTACTTC.

J is TRBJ1-2 and V is TRBV2; 7 bases fit TRBD1. This CDR3 is 12 amino acids long. Looked up from germline, CDR1 is SNHLY and CDR2 is FYNNEI. The junction had 0 bases not matched to a gene; V was cut back by 4 bases and J by 4 bases. The CDR3 loop reads CASSGTGYGYTF. For the CDR3, the DNA is TGTGCCAGCAGTGGGACAGGCTATGGCTACACCTTC.

V and J are TRBV7-6 and TRBJ2-3, with TRBD2 matching 8 bases. Germline trimming cut 5 bases from V and 1 base from J; bases unmatched to any gene: 5. Germline CDR1 and CDR2: SGHVS and FNYEAQ. The CDR3 spans 15 residues. CDR3 residues: CASSPSGFGTDTQYF. The CDR3 region has the DNA TGTGCCAGCAGCCCTAGCGGGTTCGGCACAGATACGCAGTATTTT.

The sample holds a few counts of this clone. This chain links TRBV6-5 with TRBJ1-1, with D perhaps matching TRBD1 (6 bases). From germline, CDR1 is MNHEY and CDR2 SVGAGI. Trimming took 11 bases from V and 1 from J, leaving 20 bases between them. The CDR3 has 15 amino acids. The CDR3 region is CAGRGVVSTNTEAFF. CDR3 coding DNA: TGTGCCGGGAGGGGGGTGGTCAGTACGAACACTGAAGCTTTCTTT.